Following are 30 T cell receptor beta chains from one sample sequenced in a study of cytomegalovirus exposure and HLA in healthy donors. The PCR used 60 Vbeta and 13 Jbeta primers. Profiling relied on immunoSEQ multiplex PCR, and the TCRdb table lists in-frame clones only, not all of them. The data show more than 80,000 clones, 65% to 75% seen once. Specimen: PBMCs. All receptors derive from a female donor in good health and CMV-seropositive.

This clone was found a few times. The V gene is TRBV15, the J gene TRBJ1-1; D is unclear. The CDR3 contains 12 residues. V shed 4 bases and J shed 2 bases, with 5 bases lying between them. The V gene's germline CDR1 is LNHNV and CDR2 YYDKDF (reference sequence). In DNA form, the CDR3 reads TGTGCCACCAGCACAGTCAACACTGAAGCTTTCTTT. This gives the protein CATSTVNTEAFF.

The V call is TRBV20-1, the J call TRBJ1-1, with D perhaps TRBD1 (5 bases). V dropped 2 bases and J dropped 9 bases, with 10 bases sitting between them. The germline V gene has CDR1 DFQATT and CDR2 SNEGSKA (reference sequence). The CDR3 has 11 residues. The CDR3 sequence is CSARSDSQAFF. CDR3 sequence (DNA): TGCAGTGCTAGAAGCGACAGCCAAGCTTTCTTT.

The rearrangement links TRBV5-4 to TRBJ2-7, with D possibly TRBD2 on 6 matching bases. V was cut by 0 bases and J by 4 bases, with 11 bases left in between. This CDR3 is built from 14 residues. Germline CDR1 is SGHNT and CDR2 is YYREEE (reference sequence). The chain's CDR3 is CASSLGASVYEQYF. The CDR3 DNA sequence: TGTGCCAGCAGCTTGGGGGCTAGCGTTTACGAGCAGTACTTC.

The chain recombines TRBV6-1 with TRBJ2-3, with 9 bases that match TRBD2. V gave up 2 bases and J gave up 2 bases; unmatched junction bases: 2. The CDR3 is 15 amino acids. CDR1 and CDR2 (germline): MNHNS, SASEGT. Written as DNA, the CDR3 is TGTGCCAGCAGTGAAAGCGGGAGGATCACAGATACGCAGTATTTT. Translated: CASSESGRITDTQYF.

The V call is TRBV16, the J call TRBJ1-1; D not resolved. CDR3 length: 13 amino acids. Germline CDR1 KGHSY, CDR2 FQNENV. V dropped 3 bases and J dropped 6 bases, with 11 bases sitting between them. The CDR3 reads CASSHPDPAEAFF. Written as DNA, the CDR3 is TGTGCCAGCAGCCATCCCGATCCAGCTGAAGCTTTCTTT.

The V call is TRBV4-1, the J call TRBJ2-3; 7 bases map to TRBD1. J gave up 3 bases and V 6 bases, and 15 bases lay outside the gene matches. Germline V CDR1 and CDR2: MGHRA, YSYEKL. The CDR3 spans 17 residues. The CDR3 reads CASSPQPSGTATDTQYF. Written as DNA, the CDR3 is TGCGCCAGCAGTCCCCAGCCCTCGGGGACAGCAACAGATACGCAGTATTTT.

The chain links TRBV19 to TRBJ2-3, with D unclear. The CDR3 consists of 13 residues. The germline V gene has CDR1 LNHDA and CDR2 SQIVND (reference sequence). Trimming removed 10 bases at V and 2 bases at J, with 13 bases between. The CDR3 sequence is CATSDSFTDTQYF. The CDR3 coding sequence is TGTGCCACGTCAGACTCTTTCACAGATACGCAGTATTTT.

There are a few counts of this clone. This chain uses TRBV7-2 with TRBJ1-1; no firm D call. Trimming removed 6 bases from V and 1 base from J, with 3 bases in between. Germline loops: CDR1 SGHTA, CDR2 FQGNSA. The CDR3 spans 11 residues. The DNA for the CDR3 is TGTGCCAGCAGGAGGAACACTGAAGCTTTCTTT. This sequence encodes CASRRNTEAFF.

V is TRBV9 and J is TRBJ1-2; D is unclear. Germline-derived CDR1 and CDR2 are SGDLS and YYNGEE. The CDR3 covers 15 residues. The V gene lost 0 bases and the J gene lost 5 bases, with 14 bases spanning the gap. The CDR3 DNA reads TGTGCCAGCAGCGTAGAAGTGGAGCCACATTATGGCTACACCTTC. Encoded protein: CASSVEVEPHYGYTF.

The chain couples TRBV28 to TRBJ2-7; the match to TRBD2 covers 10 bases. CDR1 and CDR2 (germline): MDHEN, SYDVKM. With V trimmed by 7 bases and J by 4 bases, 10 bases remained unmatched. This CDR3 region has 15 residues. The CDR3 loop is CASTKAGGRLYEQYF. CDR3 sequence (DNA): TGTGCCAGCACAAAAGCGGGAGGGAGATTGTACGAGCAGTACTTC.

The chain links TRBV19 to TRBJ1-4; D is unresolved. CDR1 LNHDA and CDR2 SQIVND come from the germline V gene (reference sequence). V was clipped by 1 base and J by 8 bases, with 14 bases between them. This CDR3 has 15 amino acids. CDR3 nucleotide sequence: TGTGCCAGTAGTATAGCCGCGGGGTTAAGCGAAAAACTGTTTTTT. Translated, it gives CASSIAAGLSEKLFF. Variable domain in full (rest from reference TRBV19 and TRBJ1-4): DGGITQSPKYLFRKEGQNVTLSCEQNLNHDAMYWYRQDPGQGLRLIYYSQIVNDFQKGDIAEGYSVSREKKESFPLTVTSAQKNPTAFYLCASSIAAGLSEKLFFGSGTQLSVL.

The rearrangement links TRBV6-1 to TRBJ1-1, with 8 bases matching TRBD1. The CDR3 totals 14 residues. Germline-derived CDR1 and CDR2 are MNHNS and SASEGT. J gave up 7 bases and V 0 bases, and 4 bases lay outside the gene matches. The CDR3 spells CASSEAPTGGEAFF. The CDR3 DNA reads TGTGCCAGCAGTGAAGCCCCCACAGGGGGTGAAGCTTTCTTT.

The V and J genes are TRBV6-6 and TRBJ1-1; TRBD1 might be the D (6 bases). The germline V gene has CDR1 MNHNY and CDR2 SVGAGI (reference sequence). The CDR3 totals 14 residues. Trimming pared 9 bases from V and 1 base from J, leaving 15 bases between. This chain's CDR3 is CARANRDRNTEAFF. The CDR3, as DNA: TGTGCCAGGGCCAACAGGGACCGGAACACTGAAGCTTTCTTT.

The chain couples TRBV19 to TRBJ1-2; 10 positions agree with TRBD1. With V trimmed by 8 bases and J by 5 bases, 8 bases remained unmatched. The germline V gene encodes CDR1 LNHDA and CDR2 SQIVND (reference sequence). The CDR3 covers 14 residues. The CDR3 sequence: CASRPGQGRYGYTF. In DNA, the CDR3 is TGTGCCAGTCGACCGGGACAGGGGCGGTATGGCTACACCTTC. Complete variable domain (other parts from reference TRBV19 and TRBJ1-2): DGGITQSPKYLFRKEGQNVTLSCEQNLNHDAMYWYRQDPGQGLRLIYYSQIVNDFQKGDIAEGYSVSREKKESFPLTVTSAQKNPTAFYLCASRPGQGRYGYTFGSGTRLTVV.

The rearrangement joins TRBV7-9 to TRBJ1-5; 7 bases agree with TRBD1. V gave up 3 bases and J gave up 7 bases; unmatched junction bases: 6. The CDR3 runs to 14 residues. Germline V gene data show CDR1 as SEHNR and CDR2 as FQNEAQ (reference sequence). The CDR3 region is CASSFTGDQQPQHF. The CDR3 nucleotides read TGTGCCAGCAGCTTCACAGGGGACCAACAGCCCCAGCATTTT.

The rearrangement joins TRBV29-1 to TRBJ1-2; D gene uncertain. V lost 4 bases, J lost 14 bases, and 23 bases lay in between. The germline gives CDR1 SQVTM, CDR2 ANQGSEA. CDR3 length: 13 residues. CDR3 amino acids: CSVGVLFAGEVTF. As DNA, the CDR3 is TGCAGCGTTGGCGTTTTATTCGCCGGAGAGGTTACCTTC.

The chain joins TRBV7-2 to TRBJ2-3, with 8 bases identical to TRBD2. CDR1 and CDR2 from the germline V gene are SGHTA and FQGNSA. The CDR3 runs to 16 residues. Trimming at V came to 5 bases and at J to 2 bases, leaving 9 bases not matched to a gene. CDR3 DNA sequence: TGTGCCAGCAGCCCCGCGGGGGGTCGGTTCACAGATACGCAGTATTTT. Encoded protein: CASSPAGGRFTDTQYF. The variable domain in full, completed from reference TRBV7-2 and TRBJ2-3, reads GAGVSQSPSNKVTEKGKDVELRCDPISGHTALYWYRQSLGQGLEFLIYFQGNSAPDKSGLPSDRFSAERTGGSVSTLTIQRTQQEDSAVYLCASSPAGGRFTDTQYFGPGTRLTVL.

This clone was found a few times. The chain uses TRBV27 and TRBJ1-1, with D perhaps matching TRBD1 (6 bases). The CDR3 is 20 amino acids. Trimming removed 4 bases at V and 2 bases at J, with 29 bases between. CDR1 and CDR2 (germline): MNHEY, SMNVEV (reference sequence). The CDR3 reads CASSSAPHRVALARNTEAFF. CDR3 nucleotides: TGTGCCAGCAGTTCAGCCCCCCACAGGGTTGCCCTAGCAAGAAACACTGAAGCTTTCTTT.

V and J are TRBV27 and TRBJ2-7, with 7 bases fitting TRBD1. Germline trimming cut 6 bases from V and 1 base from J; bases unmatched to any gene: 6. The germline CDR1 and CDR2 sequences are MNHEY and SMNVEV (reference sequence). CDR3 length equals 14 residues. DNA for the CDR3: TGTGCCAGCAGGCGACAGGGTGGTTCCTACGAGCAGTACTTC. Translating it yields CASRRQGGSYEQYF.

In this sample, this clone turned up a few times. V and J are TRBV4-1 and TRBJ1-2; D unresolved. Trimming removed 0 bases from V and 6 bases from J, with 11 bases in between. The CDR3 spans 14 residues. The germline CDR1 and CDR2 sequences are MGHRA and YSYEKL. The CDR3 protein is CASSQDTVVNGYTF. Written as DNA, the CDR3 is TGCGCCAGCAGCCAAGATACCGTAGTGAATGGCTACACCTTC.

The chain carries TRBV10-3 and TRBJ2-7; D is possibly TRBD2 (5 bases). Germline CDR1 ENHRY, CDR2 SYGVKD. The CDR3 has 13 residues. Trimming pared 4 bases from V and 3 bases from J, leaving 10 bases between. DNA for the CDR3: TGTGCCATCAGTGGGGGAGTAGACTACGAGCAGTACTTC. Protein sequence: CAISGGVDYEQYF.

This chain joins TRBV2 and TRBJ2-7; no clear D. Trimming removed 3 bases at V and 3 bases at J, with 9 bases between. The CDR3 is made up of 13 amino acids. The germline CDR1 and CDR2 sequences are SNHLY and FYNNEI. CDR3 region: CASSDPRNYEQYF. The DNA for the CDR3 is TGTGCCAGCAGTGACCCTAGAAACTACGAGCAGTACTTC.

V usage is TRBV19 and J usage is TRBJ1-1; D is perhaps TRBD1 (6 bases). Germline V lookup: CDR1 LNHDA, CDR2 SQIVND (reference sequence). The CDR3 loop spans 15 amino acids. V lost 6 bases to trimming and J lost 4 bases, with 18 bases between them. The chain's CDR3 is CASSHRQGKSTEAFF. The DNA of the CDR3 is TGTGCCAGTAGCCACCGGCAGGGGAAGAGCACTGAAGCTTTCTTT. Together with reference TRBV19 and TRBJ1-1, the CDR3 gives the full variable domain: DGGITQSPKYLFRKEGQNVTLSCEQNLNHDAMYWYRQDPGQGLRLIYYSQIVNDFQKGDIAEGYSVSREKKESFPLTVTSAQKNPTAFYLCASSHRQGKSTEAFFGQGTRLTVV.

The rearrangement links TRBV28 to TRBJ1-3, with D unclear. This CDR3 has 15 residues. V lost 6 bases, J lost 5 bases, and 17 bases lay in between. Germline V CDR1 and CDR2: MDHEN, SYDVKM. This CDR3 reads CASSPPGGLRNTIYF. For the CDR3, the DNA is TGTGCCAGCAGCCCCCCTGGCGGCTTAAGAAACACCATATATTTT.

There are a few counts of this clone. CDR3 nucleotides: TGTGCCAGCAGCCCCGGGACTAGCGGGAAGCAGTTCTTC. Translation gives CASSPGTSGKQFF. The rearrangement links TRBV7-8 to TRBJ2-1, with TRBD2 matching over 13 bases. This CDR3 has 13 residues. Germline CDR1 and CDR2: SGHVS and FQNEAQ. Losses at the gene ends were 5 bases for V and 11 bases for J; bases not matched to a gene: 3.

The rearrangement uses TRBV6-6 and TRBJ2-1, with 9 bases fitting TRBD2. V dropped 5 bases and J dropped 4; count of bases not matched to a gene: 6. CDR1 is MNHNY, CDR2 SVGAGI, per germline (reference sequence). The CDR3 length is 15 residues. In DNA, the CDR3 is TGTGCCAGCAGTCTTAGCGGGGGTTCGTACAATGAGCAGTTCTTC. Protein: CASSLSGGSYNEQFF.

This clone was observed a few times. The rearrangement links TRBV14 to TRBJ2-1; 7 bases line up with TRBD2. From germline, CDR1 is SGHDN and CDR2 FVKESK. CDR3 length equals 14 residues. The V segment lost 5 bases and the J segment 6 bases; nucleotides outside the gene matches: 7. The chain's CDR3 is CASSETSFFNEQFF. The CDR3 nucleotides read TGTGCCAGCAGCGAGACTAGCTTTTTCAATGAGCAGTTCTTC.

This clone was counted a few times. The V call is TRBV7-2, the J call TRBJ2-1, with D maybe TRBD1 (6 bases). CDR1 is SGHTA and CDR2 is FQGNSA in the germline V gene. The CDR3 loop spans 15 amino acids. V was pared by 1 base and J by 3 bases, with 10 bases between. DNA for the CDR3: TGTGCCAGCAGCTTAGAAGGGACATACTACAATGAGCAGTTCTTC. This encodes CASSLEGTYYNEQFF.

CDR3 region: CAISQTSGGTDTQYF. The CDR3 DNA reads TGTGCCATCAGCCAGACTAGCGGGGGAACAGATACGCAGTATTTT. V is TRBV10-3 and J is TRBJ2-3; 12 nucleotides line up with TRBD2. Trimming at V came to 6 bases and at J to 3 bases, leaving 4 bases not matched to a gene. The CDR3 sequence is 15 residues long. Germline V CDR1 and CDR2: ENHRY, SYGVKD.

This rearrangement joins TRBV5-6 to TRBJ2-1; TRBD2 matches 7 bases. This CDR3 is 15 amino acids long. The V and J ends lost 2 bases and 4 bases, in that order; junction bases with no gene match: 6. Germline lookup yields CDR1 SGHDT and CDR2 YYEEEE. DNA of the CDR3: TGTGCCAGCAGCTTCCGGGACTACCTATACAATGAGCAGTTCTTC. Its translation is CASSFRDYLYNEQFF.